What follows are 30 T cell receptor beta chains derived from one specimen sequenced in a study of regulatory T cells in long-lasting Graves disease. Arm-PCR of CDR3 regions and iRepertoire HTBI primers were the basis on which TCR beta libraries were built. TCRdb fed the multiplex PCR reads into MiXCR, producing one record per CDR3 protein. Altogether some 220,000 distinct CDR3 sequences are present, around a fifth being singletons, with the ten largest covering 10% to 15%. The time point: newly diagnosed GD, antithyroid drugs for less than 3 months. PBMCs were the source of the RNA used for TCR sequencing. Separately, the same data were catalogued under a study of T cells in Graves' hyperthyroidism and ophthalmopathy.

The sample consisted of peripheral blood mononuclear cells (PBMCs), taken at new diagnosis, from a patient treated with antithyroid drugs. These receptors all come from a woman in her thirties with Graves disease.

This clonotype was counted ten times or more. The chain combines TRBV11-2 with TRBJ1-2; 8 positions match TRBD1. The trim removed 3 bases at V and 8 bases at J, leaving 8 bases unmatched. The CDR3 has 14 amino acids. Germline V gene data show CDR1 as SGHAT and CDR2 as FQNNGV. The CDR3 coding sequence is TGTGCCAGCAGCTTGGGTCGGACAGGGCTGGGCTACACCTTC. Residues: CASSLGRTGLGYTF.

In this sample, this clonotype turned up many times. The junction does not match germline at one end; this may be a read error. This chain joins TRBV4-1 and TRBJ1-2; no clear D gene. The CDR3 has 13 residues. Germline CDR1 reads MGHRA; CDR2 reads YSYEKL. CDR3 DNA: TGTGCCAGCAGCCAAGCGAGTAACTATGGCTACACCTTC. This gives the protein CASSQASNYGYTF.

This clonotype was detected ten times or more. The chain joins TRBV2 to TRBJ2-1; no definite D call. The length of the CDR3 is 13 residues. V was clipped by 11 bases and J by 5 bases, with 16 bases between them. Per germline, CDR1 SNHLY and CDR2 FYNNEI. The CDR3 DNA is TGTGCCTCTGAAGGAGCAGAAGACAATGAGCAGTTCTTC. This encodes CASEGAEDNEQFF.

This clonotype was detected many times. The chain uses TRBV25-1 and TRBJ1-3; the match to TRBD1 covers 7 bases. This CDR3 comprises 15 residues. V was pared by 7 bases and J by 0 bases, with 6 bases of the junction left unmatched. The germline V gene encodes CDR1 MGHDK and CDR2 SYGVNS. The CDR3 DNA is TGTGCCAGCACCAGGACAGGCTTCTCTGGAAACACCATATATTTT. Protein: CASTRTGFSGNTIYF.

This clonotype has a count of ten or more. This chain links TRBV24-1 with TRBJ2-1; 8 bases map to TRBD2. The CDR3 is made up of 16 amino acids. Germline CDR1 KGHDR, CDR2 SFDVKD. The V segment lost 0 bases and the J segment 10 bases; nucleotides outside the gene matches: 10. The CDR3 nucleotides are TGTGCCACCAGTGATTTGGCCTCGAGCGGGAGAGTCGAGCAGTTCTTC. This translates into CATSDLASSGRVEQFF.

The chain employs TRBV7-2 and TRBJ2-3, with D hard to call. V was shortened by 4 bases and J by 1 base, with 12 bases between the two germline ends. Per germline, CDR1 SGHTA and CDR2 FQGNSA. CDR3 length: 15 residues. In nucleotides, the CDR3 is TGTGCCAGCAGCTCCGACCGGGTCGGCACAGATACGCAGTATTTT. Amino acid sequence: CASSSDRVGTDTQYF. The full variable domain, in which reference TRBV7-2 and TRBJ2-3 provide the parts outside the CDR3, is GAGVSQSPSNKVTEKGKDVELRCDPISGHTALYWYRQSLGQGLEFLIYFQGNSAPDKSGLPSDRFSAERTGGSVSTLTIQRTQQEDSAVYLCASSSDRVGTDTQYFGPGTRLTVL.

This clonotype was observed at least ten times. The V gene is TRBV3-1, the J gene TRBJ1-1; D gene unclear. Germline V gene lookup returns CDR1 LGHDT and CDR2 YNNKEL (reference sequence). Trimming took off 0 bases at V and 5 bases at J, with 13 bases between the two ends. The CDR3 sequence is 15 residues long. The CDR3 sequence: CASSQDRVGKTEAFF. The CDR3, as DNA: TGTGCCAGCAGCCAAGATCGGGTGGGGAAGACTGAAGCTTTCTTT.

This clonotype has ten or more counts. The CDR3 here is CASSPDPSSGNTIYF. The CDR3 DNA sequence: TGTGCCAGCAGTCCGGACCCGAGCTCTGGAAACACCATATATTTT. The J gene is TRBJ1-3, the V gene TRBV6-2 or TRBV6-3, with D uncertain. V was clipped by 5 bases and J by 0 bases, with 11 bases between them. The germline gives CDR1 MNHEY, CDR2 SVGEGT. The CDR3 consists of 15 residues.

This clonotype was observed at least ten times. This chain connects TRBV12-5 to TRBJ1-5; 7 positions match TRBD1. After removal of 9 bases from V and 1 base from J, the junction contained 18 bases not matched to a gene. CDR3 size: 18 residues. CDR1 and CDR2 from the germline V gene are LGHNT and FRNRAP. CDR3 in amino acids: CASLKGADKMGSNQPQHF. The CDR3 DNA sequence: TGTGCTAGCCTAAAGGGGGCGGATAAAATGGGGAGCAATCAGCCCCAGCATTTT.

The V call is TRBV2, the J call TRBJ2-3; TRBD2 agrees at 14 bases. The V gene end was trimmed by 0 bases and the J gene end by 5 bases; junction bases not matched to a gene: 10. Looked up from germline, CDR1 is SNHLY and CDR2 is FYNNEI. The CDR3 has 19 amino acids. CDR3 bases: TGTGCCAGCAGTGAAGCGGGGACTAGCGGGAGTAGAGCGAAAGATACGCAGTATTTT. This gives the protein CASSEAGTSGSRAKDTQYF. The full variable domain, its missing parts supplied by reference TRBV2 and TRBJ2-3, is EPEVTQTPSHQVTQMGQEVILRCVPISNHLYFYWYRQILGQKVEFLVSFYNNEISEKSEIFDDQFSVERPDGSNFTLKIRSTKLEDSAMYFCASSEAGTSGSRAKDTQYFGPGTRLTVL.

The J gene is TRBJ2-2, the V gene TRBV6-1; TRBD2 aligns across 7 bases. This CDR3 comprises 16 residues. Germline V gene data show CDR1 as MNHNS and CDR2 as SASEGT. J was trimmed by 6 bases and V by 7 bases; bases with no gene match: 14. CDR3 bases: TGTGCCAGCATTCATGATCGGGGGGTCGGGGCCGGGGAGCTGTTTTTT. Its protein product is CASIHDRGVGAGELFF.

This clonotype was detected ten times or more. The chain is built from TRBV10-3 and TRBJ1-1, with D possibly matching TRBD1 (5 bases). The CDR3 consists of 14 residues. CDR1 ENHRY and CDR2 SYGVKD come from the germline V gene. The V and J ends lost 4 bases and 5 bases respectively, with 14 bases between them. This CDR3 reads CAISATGRGTEAFF. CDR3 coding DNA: TGTGCCATCAGTGCGACGGGGCGCGGGACTGAAGCTTTCTTT.

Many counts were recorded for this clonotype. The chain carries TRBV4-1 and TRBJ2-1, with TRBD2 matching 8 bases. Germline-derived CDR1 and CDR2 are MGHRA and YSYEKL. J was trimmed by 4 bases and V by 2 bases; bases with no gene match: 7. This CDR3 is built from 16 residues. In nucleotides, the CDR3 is TGCGCCAGCAGCCAAATTGGTACTAGCGGTTACAATGAGCAGTTCTTC. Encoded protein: CASSQIGTSGYNEQFF.

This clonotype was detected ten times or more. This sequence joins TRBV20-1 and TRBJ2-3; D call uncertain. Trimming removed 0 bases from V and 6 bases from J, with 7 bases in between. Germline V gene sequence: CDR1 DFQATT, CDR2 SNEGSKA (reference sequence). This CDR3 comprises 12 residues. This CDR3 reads CSARDGPDTQYF. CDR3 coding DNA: TGCAGTGCTAGAGATGGCCCTGATACGCAGTATTTT.

The chain's CDR3 is CASSLETGIAYEQYF. The CDR3 nucleotides are TGTGCCAGCAGTTTAGAGACCGGGATCGCCTACGAGCAGTACTTC. V and J are TRBV27 and TRBJ2-7; possible D gene TRBD2, 5 bases. Germline CDR1 is MNHEY and CDR2 is SMNVEV (reference sequence). Deletions cut 2 bases from V and 2 bases from J, with 13 bases between. The CDR3 runs 15 residues.

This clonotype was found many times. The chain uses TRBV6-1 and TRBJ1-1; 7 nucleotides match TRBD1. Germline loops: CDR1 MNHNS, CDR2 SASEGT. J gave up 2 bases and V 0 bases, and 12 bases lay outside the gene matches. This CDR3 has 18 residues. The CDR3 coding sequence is TGTGCCAGCAGTGAAGCGGGCGGGCAGGGGGTGGGAAACACTGAAGCTTTCTTT. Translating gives CASSEAGGQGVGNTEAFF.

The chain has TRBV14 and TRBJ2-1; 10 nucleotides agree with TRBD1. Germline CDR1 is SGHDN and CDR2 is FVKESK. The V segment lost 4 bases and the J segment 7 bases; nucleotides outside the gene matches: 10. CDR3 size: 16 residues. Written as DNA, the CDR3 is TGTGCCAGCAGCCTCCGACAGGGGGCGCTGGGTAATGAGCAGTTCTTC. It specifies CASSLRQGALGNEQFF.

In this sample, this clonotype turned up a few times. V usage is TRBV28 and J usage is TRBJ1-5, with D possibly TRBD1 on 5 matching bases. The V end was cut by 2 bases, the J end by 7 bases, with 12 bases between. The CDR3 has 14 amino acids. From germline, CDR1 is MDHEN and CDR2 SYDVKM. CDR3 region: CASSLVTRVQPQHF. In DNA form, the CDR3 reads TGTGCCAGCAGTTTAGTGACCAGGGTCCAGCCCCAGCATTTT.

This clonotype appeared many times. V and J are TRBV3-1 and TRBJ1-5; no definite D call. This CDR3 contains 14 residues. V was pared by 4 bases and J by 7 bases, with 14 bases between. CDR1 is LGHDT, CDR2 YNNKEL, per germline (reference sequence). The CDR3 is CASSPEIRGQPQHF. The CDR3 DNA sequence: TGTGCCAGCAGCCCGGAGATCCGGGGACAGCCCCAGCATTTT.

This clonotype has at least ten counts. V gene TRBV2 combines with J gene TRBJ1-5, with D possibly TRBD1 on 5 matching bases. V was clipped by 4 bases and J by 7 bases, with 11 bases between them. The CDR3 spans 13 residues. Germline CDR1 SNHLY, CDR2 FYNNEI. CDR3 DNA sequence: TGTGCCAGCAGTGGGGGACTGTGGCAGCCCCAGCATTTT. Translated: CASSGGLWQPQHF.

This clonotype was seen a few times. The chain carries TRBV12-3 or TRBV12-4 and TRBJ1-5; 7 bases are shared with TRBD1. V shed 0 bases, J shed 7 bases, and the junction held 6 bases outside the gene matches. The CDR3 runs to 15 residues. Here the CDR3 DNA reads TGTGCCAGCAGTTTAGCCAAGACAGGGAACCAGCCCCAGCATTTT. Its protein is CASSLAKTGNQPQHF.

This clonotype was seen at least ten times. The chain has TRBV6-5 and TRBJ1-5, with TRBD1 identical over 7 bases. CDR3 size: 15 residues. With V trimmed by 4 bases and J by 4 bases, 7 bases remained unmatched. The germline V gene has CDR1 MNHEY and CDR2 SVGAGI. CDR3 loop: CASSFRQGSNQPQHF. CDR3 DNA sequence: TGTGCCAGCAGTTTTCGACAGGGCTCGAATCAGCCCCAGCATTTT.

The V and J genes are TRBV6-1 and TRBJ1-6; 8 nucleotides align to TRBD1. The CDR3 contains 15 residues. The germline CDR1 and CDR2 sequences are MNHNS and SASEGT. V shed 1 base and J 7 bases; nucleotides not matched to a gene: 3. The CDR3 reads CASSEDAGGNSPLHF. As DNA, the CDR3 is TGTGCCAGCAGTGAAGATGCAGGGGGCAATTCACCCCTCCACTTT.

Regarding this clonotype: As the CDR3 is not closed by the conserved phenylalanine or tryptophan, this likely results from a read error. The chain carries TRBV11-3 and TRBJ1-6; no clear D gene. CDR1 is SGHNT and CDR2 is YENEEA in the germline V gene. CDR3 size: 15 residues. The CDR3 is CASSFLSGKDSPLHV. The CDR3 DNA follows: TGTGCCAGCAGCTTTTTGTCGGGGAAGGATTCTCCCCTCCACGTT.

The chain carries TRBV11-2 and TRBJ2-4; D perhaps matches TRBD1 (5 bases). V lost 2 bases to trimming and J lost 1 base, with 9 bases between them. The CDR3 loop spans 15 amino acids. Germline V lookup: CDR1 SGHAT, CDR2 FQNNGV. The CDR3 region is CASSLLGRAKNIQYF. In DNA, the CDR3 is TGTGCCAGCAGCTTATTGGGGCGGGCCAAAAACATTCAGTACTTC.

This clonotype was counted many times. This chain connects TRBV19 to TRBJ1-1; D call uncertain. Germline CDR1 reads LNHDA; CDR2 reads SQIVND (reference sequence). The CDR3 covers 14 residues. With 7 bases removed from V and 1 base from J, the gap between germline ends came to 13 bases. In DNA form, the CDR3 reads TGTGCCAGTAATCGTCTAACCCCGAACACTGAAGCTTTCTTT. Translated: CASNRLTPNTEAFF.

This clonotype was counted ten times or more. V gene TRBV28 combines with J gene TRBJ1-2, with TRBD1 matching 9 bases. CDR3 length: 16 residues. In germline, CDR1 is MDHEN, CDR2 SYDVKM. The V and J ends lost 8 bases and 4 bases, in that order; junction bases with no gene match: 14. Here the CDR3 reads CASQPGTGYAGYGYTF. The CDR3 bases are TGTGCCAGCCAACCCGGGACAGGGTACGCTGGCTATGGCTACACCTTC.

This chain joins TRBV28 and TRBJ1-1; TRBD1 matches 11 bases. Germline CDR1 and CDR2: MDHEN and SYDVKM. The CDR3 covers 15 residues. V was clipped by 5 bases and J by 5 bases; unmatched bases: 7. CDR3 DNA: TGTGCCAGCAGTCTATCGGGACAGGGGGATACTGAAGCTTTCTTT. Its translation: CASSLSGQGDTEAFF.

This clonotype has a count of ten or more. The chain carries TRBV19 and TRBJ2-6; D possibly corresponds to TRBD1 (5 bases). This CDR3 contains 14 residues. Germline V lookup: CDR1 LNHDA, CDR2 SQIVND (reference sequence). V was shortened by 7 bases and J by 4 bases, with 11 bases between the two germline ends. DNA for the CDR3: TGTGCCAGTAAGGCAGGGTTAGGGGCCAACGTCCTGACTTTC. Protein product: CASKAGLGANVLTF. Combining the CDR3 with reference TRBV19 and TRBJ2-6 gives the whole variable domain DGGITQSPKYLFRKEGQNVTLSCEQNLNHDAMYWYRQDPGQGLRLIYYSQIVNDFQKGDIAEGYSVSREKKESFPLTVTSAQKNPTAFYLCASKAGLGANVLTFGAGSRLTVL.

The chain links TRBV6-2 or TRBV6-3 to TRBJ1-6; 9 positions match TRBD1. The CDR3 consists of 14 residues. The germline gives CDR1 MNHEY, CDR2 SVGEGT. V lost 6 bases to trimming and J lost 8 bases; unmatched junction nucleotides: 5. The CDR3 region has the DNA TGTGCCAGCAGGCGGACAGGGGACTATTCACCCCTCCACTTT. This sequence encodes CASRRTGDYSPLHF.